The following is a T cell receptor (beta chain) sequence with its context. Both 60 Vbeta primers and 13 Jbeta primers went into the PCR. The table came from immunoSEQ multiplex PCR; TCRdb's copy has only in-frame clones and leaves some out. The repertoire holds 180,000 or so clones, roughly 9.4% seen once, with 1% to 1.5% in the top ten. This sample is drawn from a study of cytomegalovirus exposure and HLA in healthy donors. The V gene's germline CDR1 is SGHRS and CDR2 YFSETQ. CDR3 size: 15 residues. V lost 0 bases and J 12 bases, leaving 19 bases between the germline ends. This clonotype originated in a woman in her 30s in good health and CMV-seropositive. Sequencing input: PBMCs. This chain connects TRBV5-1 to TRBJ2-1; D may be TRBD1 (7 bases). The CDR3 nucleotides read TGCGCCAGCAGCTTGGAGGGGGGACAGTATATTCGGCAGTTCTTC. The encoded protein is CASSLEGGQYIRQFF.